Listed here is a single TCR beta chain. The antigen is undetermined. CDR3 length: 13 residues. Deletions cut 0 bases from V and 6 bases from J, with 8 bases between. From germline, CDR1 is LGHNA and CDR2 YSLEER. These data belong to a study of cytomegalovirus exposure and HLA in healthy donors. Study findings and constraints: Most subjects had HLA-A and HLA-B alleles reportedly predicted accurately by TCR beta sequences. Reported performance of the classifier showed diagnosis of cytomegalovirus status with high specificity and sensitivity.

The study ran its PCR with 60 Vbeta and 13 Jbeta primers. Libraries were prepared by immunoSEQ multiplex PCR; TCRdb keeps only in-frame clonotypes and omits some of them. This listing includes 70,000 to 100,000 clones. Sequencing was done on a sample of PBMCs. J is TRBJ1-1 and V is TRBV4-3, with D possibly being TRBD1 (6 bases). The receptor comes from a girl aged 5 to 17 in good health and CMV-seropositive. The CDR3 DNA follows: TGCGCCAGCAGCCAAGACAGGGGCGCTGAAGCTTTCTTT. Its protein product is CASSQDRGAEAFF.